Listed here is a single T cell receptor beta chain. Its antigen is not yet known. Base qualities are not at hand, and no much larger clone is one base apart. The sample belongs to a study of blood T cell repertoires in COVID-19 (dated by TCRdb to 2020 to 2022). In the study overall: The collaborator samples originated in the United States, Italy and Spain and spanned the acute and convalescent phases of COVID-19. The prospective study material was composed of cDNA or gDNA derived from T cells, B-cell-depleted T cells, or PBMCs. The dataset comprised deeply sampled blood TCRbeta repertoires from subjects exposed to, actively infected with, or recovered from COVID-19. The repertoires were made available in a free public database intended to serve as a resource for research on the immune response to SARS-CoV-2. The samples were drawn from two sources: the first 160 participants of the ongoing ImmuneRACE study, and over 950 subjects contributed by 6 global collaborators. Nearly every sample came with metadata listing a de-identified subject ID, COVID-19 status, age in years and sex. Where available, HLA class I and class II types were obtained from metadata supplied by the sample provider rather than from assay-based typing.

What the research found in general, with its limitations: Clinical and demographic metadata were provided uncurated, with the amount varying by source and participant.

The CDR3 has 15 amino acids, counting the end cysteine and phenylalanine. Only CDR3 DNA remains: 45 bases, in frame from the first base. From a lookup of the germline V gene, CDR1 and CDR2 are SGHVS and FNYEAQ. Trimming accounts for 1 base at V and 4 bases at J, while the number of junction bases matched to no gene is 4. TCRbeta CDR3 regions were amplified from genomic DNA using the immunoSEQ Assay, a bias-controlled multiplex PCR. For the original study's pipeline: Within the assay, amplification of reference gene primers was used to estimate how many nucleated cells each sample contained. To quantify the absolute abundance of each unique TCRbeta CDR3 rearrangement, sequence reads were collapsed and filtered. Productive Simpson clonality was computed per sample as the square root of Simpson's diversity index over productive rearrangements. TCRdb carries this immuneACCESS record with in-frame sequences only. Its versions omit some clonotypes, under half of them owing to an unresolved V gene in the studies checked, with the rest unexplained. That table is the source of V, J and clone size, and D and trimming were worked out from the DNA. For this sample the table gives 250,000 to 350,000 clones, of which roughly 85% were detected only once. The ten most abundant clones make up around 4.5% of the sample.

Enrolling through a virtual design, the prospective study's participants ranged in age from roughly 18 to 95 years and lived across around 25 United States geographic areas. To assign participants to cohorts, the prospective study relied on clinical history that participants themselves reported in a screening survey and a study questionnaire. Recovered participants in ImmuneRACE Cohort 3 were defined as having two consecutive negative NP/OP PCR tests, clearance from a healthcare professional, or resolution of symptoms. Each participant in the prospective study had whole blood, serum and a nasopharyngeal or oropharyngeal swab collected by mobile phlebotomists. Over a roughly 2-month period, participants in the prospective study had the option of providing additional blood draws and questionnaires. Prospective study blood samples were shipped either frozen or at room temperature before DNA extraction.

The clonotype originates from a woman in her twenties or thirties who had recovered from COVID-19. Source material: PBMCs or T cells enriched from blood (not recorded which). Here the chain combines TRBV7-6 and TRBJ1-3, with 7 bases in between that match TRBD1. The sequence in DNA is TGTGCCAGCAGCTTAGGACAGGGTGACGGAAACACCATATATTTT. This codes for CASSLGQGDGNTIYF.